This TCR beta chain was sequenced during a study of T cell repertoires in cytomegalovirus infection. Study conclusions and caveats: People with CMV and the relevant HLA were identified by cumulative public TCR beta family frequency.

From germline, CDR1 is SGHTA and CDR2 FQGNSA. This CDR3 spans 15 amino acids. V lost 2 bases to trimming and J lost 5 bases, with 13 bases between them. TCRdb used MiXCR to reprocess the reads, holding one entry per CDR3 protein. The data contain more than 400,000 distinct CDR3 sequences, around a quarter of them singletons. This clonotype was seen a handful of times. No antigen is known for it. The sequenced sample consisted of PBMCs. This receptor was identified in a human donor in good health (CMV status not recorded). Some clones in this sample may be carry-over from other donors' samples. The gene calls are TRBV7-2 and TRBJ2-1, with D possibly TRBD2 on 5 matching bases. CDR3 bases: TGTGCCAGCAGCTTACAGTGGCGGGCAAACAATGAGCAGTTCTTC. Residues: CASSLQWRANNEQFF.